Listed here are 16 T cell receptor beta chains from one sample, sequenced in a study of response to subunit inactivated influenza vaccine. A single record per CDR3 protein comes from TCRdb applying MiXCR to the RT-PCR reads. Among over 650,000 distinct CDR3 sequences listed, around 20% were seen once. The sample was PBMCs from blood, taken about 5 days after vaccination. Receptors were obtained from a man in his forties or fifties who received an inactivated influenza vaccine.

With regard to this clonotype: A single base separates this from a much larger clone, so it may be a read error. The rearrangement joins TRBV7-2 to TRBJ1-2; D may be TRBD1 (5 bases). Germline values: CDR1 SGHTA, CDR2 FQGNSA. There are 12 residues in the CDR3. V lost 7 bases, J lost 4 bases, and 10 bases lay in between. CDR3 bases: TGTGCCAGCACCAGGGACCTCTATGGCTACACCTTC. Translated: CASTRDLYGYTF.

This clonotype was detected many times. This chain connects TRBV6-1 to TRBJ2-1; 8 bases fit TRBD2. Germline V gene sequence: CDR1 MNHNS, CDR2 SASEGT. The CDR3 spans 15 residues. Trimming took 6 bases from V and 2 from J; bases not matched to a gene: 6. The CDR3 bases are TGTGCCAGCAGCGGAACTAGCGGAACCTACAATGAGCAGTTCTTC. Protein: CASSGTSGTYNEQFF.

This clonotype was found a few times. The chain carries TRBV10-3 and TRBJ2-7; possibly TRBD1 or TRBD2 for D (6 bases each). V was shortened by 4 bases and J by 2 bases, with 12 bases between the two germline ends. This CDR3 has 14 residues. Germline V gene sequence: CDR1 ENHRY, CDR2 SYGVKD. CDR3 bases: TGTGCCATCAGTGGGGGGGCCGGACCCTACGAGCAGTACTTC. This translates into CAISGGAGPYEQYF.

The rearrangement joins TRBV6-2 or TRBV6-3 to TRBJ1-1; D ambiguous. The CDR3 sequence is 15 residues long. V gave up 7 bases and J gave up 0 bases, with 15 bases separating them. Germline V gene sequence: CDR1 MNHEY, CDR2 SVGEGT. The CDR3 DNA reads TGTGCCAGCACCCTGGAAGTGAACATGAACACTGAAGCTTTCTTT. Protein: CASTLEVNMNTEAFF.

Written as DNA, the CDR3 is TGTGCCAGCAGCTCAGGGGGAACTATATGGGTGGAGCAGTTCTTC. Its translation: CASSSGGTIWVEQFF. The V gene is TRBV7-9, the J gene TRBJ2-1; 7 positions match TRBD1. CDR3 length: 15 amino acids. Trimming at V came to 4 bases and at J to 10 bases, leaving 13 bases not matched to a gene. CDR1 and CDR2 from the germline V gene are SEHNR and FQNEAQ (reference sequence).

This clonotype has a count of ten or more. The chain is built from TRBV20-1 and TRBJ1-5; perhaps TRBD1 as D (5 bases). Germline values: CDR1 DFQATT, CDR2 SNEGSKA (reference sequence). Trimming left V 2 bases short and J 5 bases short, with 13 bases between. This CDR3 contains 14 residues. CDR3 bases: TGCAGTGCTAGACCACAGGCGCCCTATCAGCCCCAGCATTTT. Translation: CSARPQAPYQPQHF.

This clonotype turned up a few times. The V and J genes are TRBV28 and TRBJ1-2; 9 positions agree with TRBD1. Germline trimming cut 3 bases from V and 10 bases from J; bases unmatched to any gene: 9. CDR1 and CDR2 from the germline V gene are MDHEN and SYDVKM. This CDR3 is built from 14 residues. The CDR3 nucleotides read TGTGCCAGCAGTTTCCCGATTGGACAGGGGAACTACACCTTC. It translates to CASSFPIGQGNYTF.

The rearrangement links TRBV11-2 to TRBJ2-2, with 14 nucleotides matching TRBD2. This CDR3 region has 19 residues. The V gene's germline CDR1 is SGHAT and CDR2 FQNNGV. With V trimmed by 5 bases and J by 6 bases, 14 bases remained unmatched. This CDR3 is CASSPRLAGGPLGAGELFF. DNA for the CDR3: TGTGCCAGCAGCCCTCGACTAGCGGGAGGGCCACTTGGCGCCGGGGAGCTGTTTTTT.

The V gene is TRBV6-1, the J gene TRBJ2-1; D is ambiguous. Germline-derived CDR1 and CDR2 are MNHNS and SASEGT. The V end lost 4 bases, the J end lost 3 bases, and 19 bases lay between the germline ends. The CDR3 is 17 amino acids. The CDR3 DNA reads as TGTGCCAGCAGTGGAGGCCGCAACCAGGTCCTCTACAATGAGCAGTTCTTC. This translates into CASSGGRNQVLYNEQFF.

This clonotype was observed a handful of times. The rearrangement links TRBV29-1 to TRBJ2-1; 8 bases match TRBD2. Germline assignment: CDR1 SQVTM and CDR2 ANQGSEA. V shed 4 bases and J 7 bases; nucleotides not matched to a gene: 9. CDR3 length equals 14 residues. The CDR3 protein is CSVVPQRGINEQFF. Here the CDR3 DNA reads TGCAGCGTTGTCCCCCAGCGGGGGATAAATGAGCAGTTCTTC.

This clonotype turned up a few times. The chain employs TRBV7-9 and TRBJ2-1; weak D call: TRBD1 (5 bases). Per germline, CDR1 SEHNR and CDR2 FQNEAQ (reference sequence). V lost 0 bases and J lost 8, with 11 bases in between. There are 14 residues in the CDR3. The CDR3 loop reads CASSLAGQGDEQFF. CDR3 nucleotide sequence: TGTGCCAGCAGCTTAGCGGGGCAAGGTGATGAGCAGTTCTTC.

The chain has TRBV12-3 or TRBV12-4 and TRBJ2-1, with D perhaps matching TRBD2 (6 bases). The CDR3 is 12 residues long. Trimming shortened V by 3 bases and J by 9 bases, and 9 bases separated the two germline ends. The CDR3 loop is CASSFTSREQFF. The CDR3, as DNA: TGTGCCAGCAGTTTTACTAGCCGTGAGCAGTTCTTC.

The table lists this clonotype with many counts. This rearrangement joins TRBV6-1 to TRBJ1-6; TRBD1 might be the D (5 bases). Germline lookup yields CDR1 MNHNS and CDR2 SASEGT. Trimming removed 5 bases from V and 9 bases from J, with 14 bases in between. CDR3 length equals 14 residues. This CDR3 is CASSRERGGSPLHF. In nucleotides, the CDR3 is TGTGCCAGCAGTCGGGAGAGGGGAGGTTCACCCCTCCACTTT.

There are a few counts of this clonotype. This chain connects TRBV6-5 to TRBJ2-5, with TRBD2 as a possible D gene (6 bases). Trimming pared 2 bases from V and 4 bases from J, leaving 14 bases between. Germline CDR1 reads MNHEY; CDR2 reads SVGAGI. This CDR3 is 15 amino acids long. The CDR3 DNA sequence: TGTGCCAGCAGTTACACGAAAAGACTAGGAGAGACCCAGTACTTC. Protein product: CASSYTKRLGETQYF.

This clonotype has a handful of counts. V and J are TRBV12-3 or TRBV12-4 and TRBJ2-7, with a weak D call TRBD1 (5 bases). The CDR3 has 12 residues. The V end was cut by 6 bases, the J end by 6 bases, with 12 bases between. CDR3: CASRPSGFEQYF. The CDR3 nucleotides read TGTGCCAGCAGGCCCTCAGGGTTCGAGCAGTACTTC.

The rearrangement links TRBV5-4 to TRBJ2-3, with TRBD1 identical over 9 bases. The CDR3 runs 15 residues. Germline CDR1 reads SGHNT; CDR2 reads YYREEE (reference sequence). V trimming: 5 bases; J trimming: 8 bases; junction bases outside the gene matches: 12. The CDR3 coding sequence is TGTGCCAGCAGGGAAGACAGGGGGTTCGTGGGTACGCAGTATTTT. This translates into CASREDRGFVGTQYF.